Below, 22 T cell receptor beta chains from the same sample are listed, as sequenced in a study of cytomegalovirus exposure and HLA in healthy donors. The PCR employed 60 Vbeta primers together with 13 Jbeta primers. TCRdb keeps only in-frame clones here, not all; method: immunoSEQ multiplex PCR. This table holds about 160,000 clones, over 80% found once. Sequenced: PBMCs. All receptors derive from a male donor in good health and CMV-seropositive.

This clone has only one observation. The chain is built from TRBV6-1 and TRBJ1-3; TRBD1 matches 7 bases. Germline lookup yields CDR1 MNHNS and CDR2 SASEGT. After removal of 9 bases from V and 3 bases from J, the junction contained 11 bases not matched to a gene. CDR3 length equals 15 residues. For the CDR3, the DNA is TGTGCCAGAGGCGGTAGACAGGGCGGTGGAAACACCATATATTTT. Its protein is CARGGRQGGGNTIYF.

This clone has only a few counts. This chain links TRBV28 with TRBJ1-5, with D perhaps TRBD1 (5 bases). Trimming stripped 3 bases from V and 4 bases from J, with 13 bases between. The germline V gene has CDR1 MDHEN and CDR2 SYDVKM. The CDR3 is made up of 15 amino acids. As DNA, the CDR3 is TGTGCCAGCAGTTTTGGTACAGGCCAAAATCAGCCCCAGCATTTT. Protein sequence: CASSFGTGQNQPQHF.

This chain uses TRBV7-8 with TRBJ1-1; TRBD1 agrees at 8 bases. CDR1 is SGHVS, CDR2 FQNEAQ, per germline. V lost 5 bases and J lost 3; bases outside the gene matches: 8. There are 15 residues in the CDR3. The CDR3 sequence is CASSPTGTGYTEAFF. The CDR3 DNA reads as TGTGCCAGCAGCCCAACCGGGACAGGATACACTGAAGCTTTCTTT.

This chain joins TRBV6-1 and TRBJ2-7, with TRBD2 matching 11 bases. The trim removed 6 bases at V and 4 bases at J, leaving 8 bases unmatched. CDR1 is MNHNS, CDR2 SASEGT, per germline. The CDR3 has 15 amino acids. The DNA for the CDR3 is TGTGCCAGCAGACATTCGGGACTAGCGGTGTACGAGCAGTACTTC. Translation: CASRHSGLAVYEQYF.

V is TRBV5-1 and J is TRBJ2-7; TRBD2 agrees at 7 bases. CDR3 length: 15 amino acids. Germline CDR1 and CDR2: SGHRS and YFSETQ. V was clipped by 3 bases and J by 6 bases; unmatched bases: 12. The CDR3 DNA reads TGCGCCAGCAGCTGGATTACGGGAGGAATCAGCGAGCAGTACTTC. This translates into CASSWITGGISEQYF. Supplemented by reference TRBV5-1 and TRBJ2-7, the full variable domain reads KAGVTQTPRYLIKTRGQQVTLSCSPISGHRSVSWYQQTPGQGLQFLFEYFSETQRNKGNFPGRFSGRQFSNSRSEMNVSTLELGDSALYLCASSWITGGISEQYFGPGTRLTVT.

The chain uses TRBV6-6 and TRBJ1-1; D gene unclear. V gave up 2 bases and J gave up 10 bases, with 14 bases separating them. CDR1 MNHNY and CDR2 SVGAGI come from the germline V gene (reference sequence). The CDR3 covers 13 residues. For the CDR3, the DNA is TGTGCCAGCAGTTACACGCGGAAGGAGAGAGCTTTCTTT. Amino acids: CASSYTRKERAFF.

Comments on this clone: This sample also contains other DNA sequences that code for the same CDR3. The chain carries TRBV7-9 and TRBJ2-3; no clear D. Germline-derived CDR1 and CDR2 are SEHNR and FQNEAQ (reference sequence). The CDR3 is made up of 13 amino acids. V lost 5 bases to trimming and J lost 1 base, with 7 bases between them. CDR3 bases: TGTGCCAGCAGCCTCGAGGGCACAGATACGCAGTATTTT. Translated: CASSLEGTDTQYF.

The chain combines TRBV4-1 with TRBJ2-7, with 7 bases lining up with TRBD1. CDR3 length: 15 amino acids. V lost 3 bases and J lost 4; bases outside the gene matches: 9. Per the germline V gene, CDR1 is MGHRA and CDR2 is YSYEKL. Here the CDR3 DNA reads TGCGCCAGCAGCCACCGACAGGGTCTCCGTTACGAGCAGTACTTC. Its translation is CASSHRQGLRYEQYF.

The chain is built from TRBV7-9 and TRBJ2-2; 9 nucleotides line up with TRBD1. V was clipped by 4 bases and J by 5 bases; unmatched bases: 5. The germline CDR1 and CDR2 sequences are SEHNR and FQNEAQ (reference sequence). The CDR3 has 15 amino acids. The CDR3 sequence: CASSSQGAITGELFF. For the CDR3, the DNA is TGTGCCAGCAGCTCACAGGGGGCTATTACCGGGGAGCTGTTTTTT. Full variable domain (outside the CDR3, taken from reference TRBV7-9 and TRBJ2-2): DTGVSQNPRHKITKRGQNVTFRCDPISEHNRLYWYRQTLGQGPEFLTYFQNEAQLEKSRLLSDRFSAERPKGSFSTLEIQRTEQGDSAMYLCASSSQGAITGELFFGEGSRLTVL.

This clone has only one observation. The V call is TRBV10-3, the J call TRBJ1-6, with D possibly being TRBD1 (6 bases). The V and J ends lost 3 bases and 7 bases respectively, with 10 bases between them. The CDR3 has 14 amino acids. Germline V gives CDR1 ENHRY, CDR2 SYGVKD. The CDR3 sequence is CAISEQGPNSPLHF. The CDR3 nucleotides are TGTGCCATCAGTGAACAGGGACCCAATTCACCCCTCCACTTT.

The chain has TRBV7-9 and TRBJ2-7; TRBD2 aligns across 7 bases. CDR3 length: 17 amino acids. After removal of 5 bases from V and 5 bases from J, the junction contained 18 bases not matched to a gene. Germline assignment: CDR1 SEHNR and CDR2 FQNEAQ (reference sequence). For the CDR3, the DNA is TGTGCCAGCAGCCCCCCAGACTATGCGGGAGAGGGCGACGAGCAGTACTTC. Translation: CASSPPDYAGEGDEQYF.

The chain carries TRBV18 and TRBJ2-5; D not resolved. The germline V gene encodes CDR1 KGHSH and CDR2 LQKENI. CDR3 size: 13 residues. V was shortened by 0 bases and J by 5 bases, with 7 bases between the two germline ends. Here the CDR3 reads CASSPPALETQYF. Here the CDR3 DNA reads TGTGCCAGCTCACCACCAGCGCTGGAGACCCAGTACTTC.

The rearrangement uses TRBV2 and TRBJ2-7; a possible D gene is TRBD1 (5 bases). Trimming shortened V by 2 bases and J by 10 bases, and 18 bases separated the two germline ends. CDR1 and CDR2 (germline): SNHLY, FYNNEI. The CDR3 loop spans 14 amino acids. DNA of the CDR3: TGTGCCAGCAGTGAACAGGGTGGGCCCCCGTCCCAGTACTTC. Its translation: CASSEQGGPPSQYF.

J is TRBJ1-2 and V is TRBV30, with 7 positions matching TRBD1. Germline CDR1 and CDR2: GTSNPN and SVGIG (reference sequence). The V segment lost 8 bases and the J segment 8 bases; nucleotides outside the gene matches: 17. This CDR3 has 14 amino acids. The CDR3 reads CAGTGQVTSRGYTF. In DNA, the CDR3 is TGTGCCGGTACAGGACAGGTGACTTCTCGGGGCTACACCTTC.

This rearrangement joins TRBV9 to TRBJ2-3; TRBD2 might be the D (5 bases). CDR3 length: 14 amino acids. Germline-derived CDR1 and CDR2 are SGDLS and YYNGEE. Trimming cost V 0 bases and J 2 bases, with 7 bases left between them. The CDR3 loop reads CASSVAGSTDTQYF. The CDR3 region has the DNA TGTGCCAGCAGCGTAGCGGGATCCACAGATACGCAGTATTTT.

The rearrangement joins TRBV5-1 to TRBJ2-1; 15 bases are a match to TRBD2. Unmatched junction bases numbered 6, after V lost 1 base and J lost 7 bases. Germline-derived CDR1 and CDR2 are SGHRS and YFSETQ. This CDR3 has 17 residues. CDR3 residues: CASSLMGLAGGGNEQFF. The DNA for the CDR3 is TGCGCCAGCAGCTTGATGGGACTAGCGGGAGGTGGGAATGAGCAGTTCTTC. The full variable domain, with the rest looked up from reference TRBV5-1 and TRBJ2-1, is KAGVTQTPRYLIKTRGQQVTLSCSPISGHRSVSWYQQTPGQGLQFLFEYFSETQRNKGNFPGRFSGRQFSNSRSEMNVSTLELGDSALYLCASSLMGLAGGGNEQFFGPGTRLTVL.

CDR3 in amino acids: CASSQTGGNDEQYF. The CDR3, as DNA: TGTGCCAGCTCGCAGACAGGGGGCAACGACGAGCAGTACTTC. The V call is TRBV18, the J call TRBJ2-7; TRBD1 matches at 10 bases. CDR1 and CDR2 from the germline V gene are KGHSH and LQKENI. The CDR3 runs 14 residues. With V trimmed by 6 bases and J by 5 bases, 7 bases remained unmatched.

This chain uses TRBV5-1 with TRBJ2-5; D perhaps matches TRBD1 (6 bases). V was pared by 4 bases and J by 3 bases, with 16 bases between. The CDR3 is made up of 15 amino acids. The V gene's germline CDR1 is SGHRS and CDR2 YFSETQ. The CDR3 bases are TGCGCCAGCAGCCCAATGGGGCAGGGGAAAGAGACCCAGTACTTC. Protein: CASSPMGQGKETQYF.

Remarks on this clone: The same CDR3 arises from other DNA sequences in this sample as well. The V gene is TRBV29-1, the J gene TRBJ2-7; TRBD2 might be the D (6 bases). V was clipped by 7 bases and J by 5 bases, with 18 bases between them. The CDR3 has 13 residues. The V gene's germline CDR1 is SQVTM and CDR2 ANQGSEA. CDR3 sequence: CSAEGQGGHEQYF. The CDR3 nucleotides are TGCAGCGCCGAAGGTCAGGGAGGACACGAGCAGTACTTC.

Concerning this clone: The germline gene is not matched at one end of the junction; a read error may be the cause. The rearrangement links TRBV5-1 to TRBJ2-7, with a weak D call TRBD1 (6 bases). This CDR3 contains 12 residues. Germline CDR1 SGHRS, CDR2 YFSETQ. This CDR3 reads CASSTGLYEQYF. For the CDR3, the DNA is TGTGCCAGCTCGACAGGACTCTACGAGCAGTACTTC. Based on the CDR3 plus reference TRBV5-1 and TRBJ2-7, the full variable domain is KAGVTQTPRYLIKTRGQQVTLSCSPISGHRSVSWYQQTPGQGLQFLFEYFSETQRNKGNFPGRFSGRQFSNSRSEMNVSTLELGDSALYLCASSTGLYEQYFGPGTRLTVT.

V is TRBV6-4 and J is TRBJ2-3; 10 nucleotides align to TRBD1. The junction had 6 bases not matched to a gene; V was cut back by 4 bases and J by 2 bases. Germline V gene sequence: CDR1 MRHNA, CDR2 SNTAGT. The CDR3 has 16 amino acids. The CDR3: CASSGRTGGSTDTQYF. CDR3 bases: TGTGCCAGCAGTGGTCGGACAGGGGGTTCCACAGATACGCAGTATTTT.

This clone has just a few counts. CDR3 in amino acids: CASSLGPSETQYF. The CDR3 region has the DNA TGTGCCAGCAGCTTGGGTCCGTCAGAGACCCAGTACTTC. The chain employs TRBV5-4 and TRBJ2-5, with unresolved D. CDR1 is SGHNT and CDR2 is YYREEE in the germline V gene (reference sequence). This CDR3 is built from 13 residues. The ends were cut back, 0 bases at V and 4 bases at J, with 7 bases in the middle.